This T cell receptor beta chain is from a study of cytomegalovirus exposure and HLA in healthy donors. Study information: Most genotyped donors, 65% to 85% of about 360, had Caucasian-associated genetic ancestry.

Comment on this clone: Its specificity is not known.

Primers: 60 Vbeta forward and 13 Jbeta reverse. The protocol was immunoSEQ multiplex PCR, while the TCRdb copy is restricted to in-frame clones and leaves out a portion. The table for this sample gives tens of thousands of clones. Trimming shortened V by 3 bases and J by 5 bases, and 13 bases separated the two germline ends. Per the germline V gene, CDR1 is MNHEY and CDR2 is SMNVEV (reference sequence). CDR3 length equals 14 residues. General study results and limits: In vitro assays verified that a few CMV-associated chains recognized CMV antigens specifically. There were under 200 TCR beta chains listed as cytomegalovirus-associated. Association of approximately 18,000 TCR beta sequences with HLA alleles was found at 0.05 false discovery rate in a later analysis.

The clonotype was recovered from a woman aged 40 to 50 in good health and CMV-seronegative. Sequencing was done on a sample of PBMCs. The chain links TRBV27 to TRBJ1-1; possibly TRBD1 for D (6 bases). Here the CDR3 DNA reads TGTGCCAGCAGTTTTTCGGGGGGCATTACTGAAGCTTTCTTT. It yields the protein CASSFSGGITEAFF.